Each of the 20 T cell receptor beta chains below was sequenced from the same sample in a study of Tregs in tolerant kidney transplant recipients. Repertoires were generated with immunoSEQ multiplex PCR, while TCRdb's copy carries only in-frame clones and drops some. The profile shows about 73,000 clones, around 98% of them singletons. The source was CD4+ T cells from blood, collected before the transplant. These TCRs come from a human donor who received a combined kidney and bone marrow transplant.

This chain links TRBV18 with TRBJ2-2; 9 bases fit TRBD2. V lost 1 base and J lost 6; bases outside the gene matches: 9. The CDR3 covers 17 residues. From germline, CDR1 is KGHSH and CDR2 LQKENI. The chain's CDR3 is CASSPRASGISAGELFF. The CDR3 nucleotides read TGTGCCAGCTCACCACGGGCTAGCGGGATTTCCGCCGGGGAGCTGTTTTTT.

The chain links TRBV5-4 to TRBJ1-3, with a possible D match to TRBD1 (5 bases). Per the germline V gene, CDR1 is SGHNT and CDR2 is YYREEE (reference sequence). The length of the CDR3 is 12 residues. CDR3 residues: CVGGVDGNTIYF. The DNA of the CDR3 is TGTGTTGGGGGGGTCGATGGAAACACCATATATTTT.

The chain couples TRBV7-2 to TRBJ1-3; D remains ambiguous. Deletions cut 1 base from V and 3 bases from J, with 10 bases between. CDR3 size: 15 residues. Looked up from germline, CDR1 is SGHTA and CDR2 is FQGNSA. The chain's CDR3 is CASSLVSDIGNTIYF. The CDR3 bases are TGTGCCAGCAGCTTAGTTAGCGACATTGGAAACACCATATATTTT.

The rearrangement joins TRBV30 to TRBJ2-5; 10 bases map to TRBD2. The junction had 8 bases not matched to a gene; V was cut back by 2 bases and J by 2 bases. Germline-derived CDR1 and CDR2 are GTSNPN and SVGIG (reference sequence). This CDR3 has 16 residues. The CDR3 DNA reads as TGTGCCTGGAGTTGGGCTAGCGGGAGTTTTCAAGAGACCCAGTACTTC. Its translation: CAWSWASGSFQETQYF.

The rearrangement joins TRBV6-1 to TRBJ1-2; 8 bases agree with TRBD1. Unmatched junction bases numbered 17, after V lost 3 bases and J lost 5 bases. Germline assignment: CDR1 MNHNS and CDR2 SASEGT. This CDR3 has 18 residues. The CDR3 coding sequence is TGTGCCAGCAGTGAGCCCACCGGACAGGGCCGGGTCGATTATGGCTACACCTTC. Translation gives CASSEPTGQGRVDYGYTF.

The CDR3 bases are TGTGCCAGCAGCCCACACGGCGGGAACCCCCACTACGAGCAGTACTTC. Protein sequence: CASSPHGGNPHYEQYF. This chain links TRBV7-3 with TRBJ2-7; D is possibly TRBD2 (6 bases). Deletions cut 5 bases from V and 3 bases from J, with 20 bases between. Germline assignment: CDR1 SGHTA and CDR2 FQGTGA. CDR3 length equals 16 residues.

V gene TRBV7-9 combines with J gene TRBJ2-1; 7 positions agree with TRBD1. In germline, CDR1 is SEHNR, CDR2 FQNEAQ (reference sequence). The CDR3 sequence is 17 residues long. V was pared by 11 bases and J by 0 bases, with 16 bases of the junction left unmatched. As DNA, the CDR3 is TGTGCCGAAGCGAGGGGGCGCGTTGAAGTCTCCTACAATGAGCAGTTCTTC. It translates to CAEARGRVEVSYNEQFF.

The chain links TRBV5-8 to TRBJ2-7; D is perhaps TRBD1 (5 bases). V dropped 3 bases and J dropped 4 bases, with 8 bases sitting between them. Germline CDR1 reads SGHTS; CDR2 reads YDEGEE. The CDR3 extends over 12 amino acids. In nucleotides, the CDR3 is TGTGCCAGCAGCTCAAAGGGGTACGAGCAGTACTTC. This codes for CASSSKGYEQYF.

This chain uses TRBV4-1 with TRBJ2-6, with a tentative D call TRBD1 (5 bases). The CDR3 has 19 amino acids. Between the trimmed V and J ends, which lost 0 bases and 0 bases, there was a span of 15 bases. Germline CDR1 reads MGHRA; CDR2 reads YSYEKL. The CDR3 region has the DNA TGCGCCAGCAGCCAAGATGGACAAGTCATCTACTCTGGGGCCAACGTCCTGACTTTC. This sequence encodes CASSQDGQVIYSGANVLTF.

CDR3 sequence reads: CASSLAGAGDEKLFF. The CDR3, as DNA: TGTGCCAGCAGCTTAGCGGGGGCCGGCGATGAAAAACTGTTTTTT. V and J are TRBV11-1 and TRBJ1-4; a possible D gene is TRBD1 (6 bases). The CDR3 is 15 residues long. Trimming stripped 0 bases from V and 6 bases from J, with 11 bases between. In germline, CDR1 is SGHAT, CDR2 FQDESV (reference sequence).

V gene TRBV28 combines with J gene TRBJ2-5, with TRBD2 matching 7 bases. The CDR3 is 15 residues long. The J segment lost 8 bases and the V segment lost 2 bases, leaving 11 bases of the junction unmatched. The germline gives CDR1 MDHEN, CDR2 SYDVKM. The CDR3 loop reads CASSLAGEGAATQYF. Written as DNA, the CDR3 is TGTGCCAGCAGTTTAGCGGGGGAAGGAGCGGCAACCCAGTACTTC.

The CDR3 is CASSLRQGRLNSPLHF. In DNA form, the CDR3 reads TGTGCCAGCAGTTTAAGGCAGGGCCGACTTAATTCACCCCTCCACTTT. The chain employs TRBV6-5 and TRBJ1-6; D may be TRBD1 (5 bases). The germline V and J ends were trimmed by 4 bases and 6 bases, with 16 bases remaining between them. The CDR3 loop spans 16 amino acids. CDR1 and CDR2 from the germline V gene are MNHEY and SVGAGI.

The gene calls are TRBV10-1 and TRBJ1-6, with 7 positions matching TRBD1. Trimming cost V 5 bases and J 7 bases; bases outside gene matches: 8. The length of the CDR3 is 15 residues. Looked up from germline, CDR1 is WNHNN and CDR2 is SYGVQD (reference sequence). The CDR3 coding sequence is TGCGCCAGCAGTCCGGGACAGCCTTCAAATTCACCCCTCCACTTT. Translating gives CASSPGQPSNSPLHF.

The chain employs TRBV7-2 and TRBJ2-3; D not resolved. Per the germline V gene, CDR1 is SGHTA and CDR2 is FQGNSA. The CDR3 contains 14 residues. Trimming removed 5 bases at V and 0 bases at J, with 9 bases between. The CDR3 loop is CASSRQASTDTQYF. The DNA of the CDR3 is TGTGCCAGCAGCCGGCAGGCTAGCACAGATACGCAGTATTTT.

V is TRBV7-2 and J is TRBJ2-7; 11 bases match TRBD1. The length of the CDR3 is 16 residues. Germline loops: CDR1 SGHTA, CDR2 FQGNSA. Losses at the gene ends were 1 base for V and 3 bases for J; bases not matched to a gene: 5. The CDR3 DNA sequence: TGTGCCAGCAGCTTAGTCTCGGGGACAGGGGGCTACGAGCAGTACTTC. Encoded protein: CASSLVSGTGGYEQYF.

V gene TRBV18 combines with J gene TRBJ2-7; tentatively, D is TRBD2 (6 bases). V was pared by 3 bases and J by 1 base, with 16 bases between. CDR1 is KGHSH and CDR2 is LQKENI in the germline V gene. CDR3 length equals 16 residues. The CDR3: CASSPSNSGRSYEQYF. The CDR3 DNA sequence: TGTGCCAGCTCACCTTCCAATAGCGGTCGATCCTACGAGCAGTACTTC.

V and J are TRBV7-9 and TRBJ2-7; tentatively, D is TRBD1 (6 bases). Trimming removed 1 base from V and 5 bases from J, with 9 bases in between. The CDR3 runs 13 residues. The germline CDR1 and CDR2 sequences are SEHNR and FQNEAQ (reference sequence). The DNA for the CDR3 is TGTGCCAGCAGCTTAGATGCAGGGGACGAGCAGTACTTC. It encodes CASSLDAGDEQYF.

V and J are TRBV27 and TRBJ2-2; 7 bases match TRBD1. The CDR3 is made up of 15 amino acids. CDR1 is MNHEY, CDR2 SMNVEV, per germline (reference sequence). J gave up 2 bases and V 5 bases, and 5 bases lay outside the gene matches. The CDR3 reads CASSLRDRNTGELFF. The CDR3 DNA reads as TGTGCCAGCAGTCTCCGGGACAGAAACACCGGGGAGCTGTTTTTT.

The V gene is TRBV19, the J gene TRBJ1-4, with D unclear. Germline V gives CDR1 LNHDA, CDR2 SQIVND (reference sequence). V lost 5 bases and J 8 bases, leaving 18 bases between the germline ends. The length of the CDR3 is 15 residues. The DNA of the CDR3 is TGTGCCAGTAGTCAAAGGACGGTCCGAGGGGAAAAACTGTTTTTT. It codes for CASSQRTVRGEKLFF. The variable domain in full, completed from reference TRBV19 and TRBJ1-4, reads DGGITQSPKYLFRKEGQNVTLSCEQNLNHDAMYWYRQDPGQGLRLIYYSQIVNDFQKGDIAEGYSVSREKKESFPLTVTSAQKNPTAFYLCASSQRTVRGEKLFFGSGTQLSVL.

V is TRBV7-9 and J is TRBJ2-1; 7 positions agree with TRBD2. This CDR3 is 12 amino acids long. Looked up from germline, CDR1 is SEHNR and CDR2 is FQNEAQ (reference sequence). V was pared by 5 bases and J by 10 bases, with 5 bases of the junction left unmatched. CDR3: CASSNQGGEQFF. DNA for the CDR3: TGTGCCAGCAGCAATCAGGGAGGGGAGCAGTTCTTC. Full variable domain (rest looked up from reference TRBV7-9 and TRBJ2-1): DTGVSQNPRHKITKRGQNVTFRCDPISEHNRLYWYRQTLGQGPEFLTYFQNEAQLEKSRLLSDRFSAERPKGSFSTLEIQRTEQGDSAMYLCASSNQGGEQFFGPGTRLTVL.